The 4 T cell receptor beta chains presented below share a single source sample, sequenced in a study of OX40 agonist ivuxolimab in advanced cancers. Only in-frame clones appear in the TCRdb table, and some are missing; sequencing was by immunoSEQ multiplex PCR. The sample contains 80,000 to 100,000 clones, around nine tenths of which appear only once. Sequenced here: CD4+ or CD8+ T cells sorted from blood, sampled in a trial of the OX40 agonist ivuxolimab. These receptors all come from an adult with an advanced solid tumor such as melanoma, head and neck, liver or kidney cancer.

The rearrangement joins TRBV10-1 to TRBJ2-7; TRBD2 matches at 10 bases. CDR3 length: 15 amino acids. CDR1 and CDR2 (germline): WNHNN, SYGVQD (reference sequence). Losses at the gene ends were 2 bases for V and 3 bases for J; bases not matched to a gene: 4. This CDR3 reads CASSETGLAVYEQYF. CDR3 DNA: TGCGCCAGCAGTGAGACCGGACTAGCGGTCTACGAGCAGTACTTC.

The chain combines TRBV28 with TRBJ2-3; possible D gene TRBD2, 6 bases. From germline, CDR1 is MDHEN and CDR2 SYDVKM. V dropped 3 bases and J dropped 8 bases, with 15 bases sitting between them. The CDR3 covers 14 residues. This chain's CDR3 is CASSLASGSGTQYF. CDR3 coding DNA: TGTGCCAGCAGTTTGGCAAGCGGGTCGGGTACGCAGTATTTT.

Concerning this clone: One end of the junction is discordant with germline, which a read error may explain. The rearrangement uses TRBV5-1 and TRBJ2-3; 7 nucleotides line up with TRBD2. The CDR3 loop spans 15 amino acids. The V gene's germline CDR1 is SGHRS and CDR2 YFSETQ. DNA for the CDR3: TGCGCCAGTAGCTTGGGTCTAGCGGTCACAGATACGCAGTATTTT. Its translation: CASSLGLAVTDTQYF.

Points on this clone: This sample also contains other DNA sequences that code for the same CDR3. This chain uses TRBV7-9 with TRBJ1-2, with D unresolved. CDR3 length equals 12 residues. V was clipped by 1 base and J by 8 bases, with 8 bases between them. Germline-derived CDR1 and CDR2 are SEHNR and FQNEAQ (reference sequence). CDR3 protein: CASSLEVPGYTF. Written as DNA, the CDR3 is TGTGCCAGCAGCTTAGAAGTACCCGGCTACACCTTC.